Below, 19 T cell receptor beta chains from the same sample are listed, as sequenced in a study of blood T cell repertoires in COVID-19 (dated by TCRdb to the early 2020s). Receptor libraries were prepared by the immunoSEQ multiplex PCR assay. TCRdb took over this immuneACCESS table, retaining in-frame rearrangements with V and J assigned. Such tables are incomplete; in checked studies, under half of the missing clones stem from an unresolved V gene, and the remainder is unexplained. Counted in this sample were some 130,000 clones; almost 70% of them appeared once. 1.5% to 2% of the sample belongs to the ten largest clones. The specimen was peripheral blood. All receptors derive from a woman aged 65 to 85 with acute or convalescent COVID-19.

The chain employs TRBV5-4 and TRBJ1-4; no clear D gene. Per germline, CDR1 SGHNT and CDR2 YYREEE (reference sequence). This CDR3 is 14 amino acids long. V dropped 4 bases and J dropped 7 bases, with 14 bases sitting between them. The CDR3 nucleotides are TGTGCCAGCAGCAGGGAGGGCAAGAGTGAAAAACTGTTTTTT. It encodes CASSREGKSEKLFF.

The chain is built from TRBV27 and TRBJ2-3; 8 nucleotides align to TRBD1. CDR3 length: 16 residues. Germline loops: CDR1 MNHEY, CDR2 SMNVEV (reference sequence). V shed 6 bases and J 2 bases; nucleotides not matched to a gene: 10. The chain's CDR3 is CASRPFDRGHTDTQYF. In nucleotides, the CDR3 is TGTGCCAGCAGACCCTTCGACAGGGGCCACACAGATACGCAGTATTTT.

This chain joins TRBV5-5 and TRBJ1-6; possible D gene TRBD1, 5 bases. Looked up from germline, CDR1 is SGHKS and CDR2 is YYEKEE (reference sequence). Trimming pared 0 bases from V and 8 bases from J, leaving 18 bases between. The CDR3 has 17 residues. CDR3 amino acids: CASSLEGRVRAYSPLHF. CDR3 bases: TGTGCCAGCAGCTTGGAAGGGAGGGTCAGGGCCTATTCACCCCTCCACTTT.

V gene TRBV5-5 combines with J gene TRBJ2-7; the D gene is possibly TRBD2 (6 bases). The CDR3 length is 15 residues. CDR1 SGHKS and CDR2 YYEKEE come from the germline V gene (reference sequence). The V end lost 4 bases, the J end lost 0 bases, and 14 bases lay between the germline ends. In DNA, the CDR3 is TGTGCCAGCAGCAGGGGAGGACAAGTCTCCTACGAGCAGTACTTC. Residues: CASSRGGQVSYEQYF.

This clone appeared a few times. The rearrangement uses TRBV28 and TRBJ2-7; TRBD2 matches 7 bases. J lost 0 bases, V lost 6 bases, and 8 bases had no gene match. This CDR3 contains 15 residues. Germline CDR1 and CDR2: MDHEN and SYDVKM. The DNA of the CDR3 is TGTGCCAGCAGGAAAGCGGGAAGGAGCTCCTACGAGCAGTACTTC. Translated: CASRKAGRSSYEQYF.

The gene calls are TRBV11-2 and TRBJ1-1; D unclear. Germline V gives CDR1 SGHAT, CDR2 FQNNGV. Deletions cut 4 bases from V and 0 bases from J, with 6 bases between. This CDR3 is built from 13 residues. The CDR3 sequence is CASSSVLNTEAFF. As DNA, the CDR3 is TGTGCCAGCAGCTCAGTGCTGAACACTGAAGCTTTCTTT.

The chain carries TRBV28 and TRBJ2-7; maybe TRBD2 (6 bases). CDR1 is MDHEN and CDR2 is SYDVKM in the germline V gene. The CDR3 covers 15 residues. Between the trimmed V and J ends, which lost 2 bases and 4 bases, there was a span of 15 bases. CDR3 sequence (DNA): TGTGCCAGCAGTTTACCCCCAGGGAGGCGGTACGAGCAGTACTTC. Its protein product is CASSLPPGRRYEQYF.

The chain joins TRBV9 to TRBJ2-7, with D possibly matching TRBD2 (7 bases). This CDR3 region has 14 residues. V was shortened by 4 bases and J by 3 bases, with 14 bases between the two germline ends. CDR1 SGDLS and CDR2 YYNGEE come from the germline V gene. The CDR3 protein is CASSPQGGDYEQYF. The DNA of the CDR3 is TGTGCCAGCAGCCCACAGGGAGGGGACTACGAGCAGTACTTC.

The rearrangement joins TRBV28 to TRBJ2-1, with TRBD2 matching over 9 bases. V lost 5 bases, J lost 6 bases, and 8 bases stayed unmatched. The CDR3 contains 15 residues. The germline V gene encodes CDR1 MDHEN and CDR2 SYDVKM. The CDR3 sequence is CASSADSGRPNEQFF. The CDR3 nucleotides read TGTGCCAGCAGTGCCGATAGCGGGAGACCCAATGAGCAGTTCTTC.

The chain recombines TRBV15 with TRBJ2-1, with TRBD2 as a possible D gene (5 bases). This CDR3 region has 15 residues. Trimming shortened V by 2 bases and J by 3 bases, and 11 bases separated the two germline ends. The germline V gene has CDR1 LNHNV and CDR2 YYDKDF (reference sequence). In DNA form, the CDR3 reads TGTGCCACCAGCAGACGCGGGCCAGGCTACAATGAGCAGTTCTTC. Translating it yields CATSRRGPGYNEQFF.

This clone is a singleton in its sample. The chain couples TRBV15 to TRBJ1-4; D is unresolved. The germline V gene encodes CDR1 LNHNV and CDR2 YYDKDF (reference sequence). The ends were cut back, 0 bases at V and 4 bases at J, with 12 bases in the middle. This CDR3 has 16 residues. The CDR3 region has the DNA TGTGCCACCAGCAGAGATGCAGGTGCGGGTAATGAAAAACTGTTTTTT. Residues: CATSRDAGAGNEKLFF.

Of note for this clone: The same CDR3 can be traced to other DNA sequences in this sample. The CDR3 region has the DNA TGTGCCAGCAGCTTAAATGGCGGGAGAAGCTACAATGAGCAGTTCTTC. Protein product: CASSLNGGRSYNEQFF. The V call is TRBV7-3, the J call TRBJ2-1; 7 bases line up with TRBD2. In germline, CDR1 is SGHTA, CDR2 FQGTGA. CDR3 size: 16 residues. Trimming at V came to 1 base and at J to 3 bases, leaving 6 bases not matched to a gene. The complete variable domain, with remaining parts taken from reference TRBV7-3 and TRBJ2-1, reads GAGVSQTPSNKVTEKGKYVELRCDPISGHTALYWYRQSLGQGPEFLIYFQGTGAADDSGLPNDRFFAVRPEGSVSTLKIQRTERGDSAVYLCASSLNGGRSYNEQFFGPGTRLTVL.

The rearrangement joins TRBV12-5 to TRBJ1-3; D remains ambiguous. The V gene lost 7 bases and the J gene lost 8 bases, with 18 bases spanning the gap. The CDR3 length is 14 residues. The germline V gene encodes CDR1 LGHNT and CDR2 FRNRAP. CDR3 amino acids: CASASSGRIHTIYF. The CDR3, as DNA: TGTGCTAGTGCCTCTTCCGGCAGGATTCACACCATATATTTT.

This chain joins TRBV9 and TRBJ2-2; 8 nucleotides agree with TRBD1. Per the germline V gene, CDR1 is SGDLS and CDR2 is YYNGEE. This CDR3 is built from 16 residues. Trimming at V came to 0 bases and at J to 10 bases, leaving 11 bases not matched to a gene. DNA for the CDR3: TGTGCCAGCAGCGTAGTAGAGGGGACAGGTCCGAAGGAGCTGTTTTTT. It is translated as CASSVVEGTGPKELFF.

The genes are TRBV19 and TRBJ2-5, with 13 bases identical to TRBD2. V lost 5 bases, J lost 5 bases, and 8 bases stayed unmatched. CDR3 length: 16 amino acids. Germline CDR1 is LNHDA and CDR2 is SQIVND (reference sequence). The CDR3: CASSVTSGGALETQYF. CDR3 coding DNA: TGTGCCAGTAGTGTCACTAGCGGGGGGGCCCTGGAGACCCAGTACTTC.

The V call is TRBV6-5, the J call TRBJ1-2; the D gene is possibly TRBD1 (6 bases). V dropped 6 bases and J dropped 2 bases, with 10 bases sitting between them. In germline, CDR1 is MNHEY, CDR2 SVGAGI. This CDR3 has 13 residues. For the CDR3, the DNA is TGTGCCAGCAGCAGAACAGGGAACTATGGCTACACCTTC. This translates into CASSRTGNYGYTF.

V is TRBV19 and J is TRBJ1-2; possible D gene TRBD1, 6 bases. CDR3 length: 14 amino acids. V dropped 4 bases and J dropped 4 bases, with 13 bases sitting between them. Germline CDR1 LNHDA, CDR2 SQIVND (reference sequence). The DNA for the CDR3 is TGTGCCAGTAGTAATTCAGGGGAGAGCTATGGCTACACCTTC. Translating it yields CASSNSGESYGYTF.

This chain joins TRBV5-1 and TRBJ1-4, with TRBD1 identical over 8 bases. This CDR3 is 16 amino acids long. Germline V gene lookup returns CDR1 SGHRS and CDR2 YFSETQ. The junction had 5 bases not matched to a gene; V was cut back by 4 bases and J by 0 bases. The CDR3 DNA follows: TGCGCCAGCAGCATAGGACAGGGCGCAACTAATGAAAAACTGTTTTTT. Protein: CASSIGQGATNEKLFF.

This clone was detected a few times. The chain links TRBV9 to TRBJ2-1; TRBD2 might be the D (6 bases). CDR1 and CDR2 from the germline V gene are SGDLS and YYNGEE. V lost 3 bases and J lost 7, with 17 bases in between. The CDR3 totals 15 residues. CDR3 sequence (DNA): TGTGCCAGCAGCGCTACCGGGACTCGGAGGAATGAGCAGTTCTTC. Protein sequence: CASSATGTRRNEQFF.